Listed below are T cell receptor beta chains from one sample, sequenced in a study of CD8 T cells in Susac syndrome. TCRdb recomputed calls from the immunoSEQ multiplex PCR reads with MiXCR, one row per CDR3 protein. The sample shows 170,000 or so distinct CDR3 sequences, 95% to 97% of them seen only once. Sequenced material: CD4+ T cells from PBMCs. Receptor source: a human donor with Susac syndrome. Each CDR3 is given with its conserved first and last residue. D genes are given only for firm matches. A clone size is listed for some rows: how often the clone was seen (once, few, many), or a class if it is expanded.

J gene: TRBJ2-2; V gene: TRBV9; D gene: -; clone size: -; CDR3 protein: CASSVMGTGELFF; CDR3 DNA: TGTGCCAGCAGCGTTATGGGAACCGGGGAGCTGTTTTTT
J gene: TRBJ2-5; V gene: TRBV20-1; D gene: -; clone size: -; CDR3 protein: CSASGMRETQYF; CDR3 DNA: TGCAGTGCTAGCGGGATGAGAGAGACCCAGTACTTC
J gene: TRBJ1-2; V gene: TRBV3-1; D gene: TRBD1; clone size: once; CDR3 protein: CASSQGQGGSYTF; CDR3 DNA: TGTGCCAGCAGCCAAGGACAGGGTGGGAGCTACACCTTC
J gene: TRBJ2-4; V gene: TRBV27; D gene: TRBD1; clone size: -; CDR3 protein: CASRSRQGRNIQYF; CDR3 DNA: TGTGCCAGCAGATCCCGACAGGGGCGGAACATTCAGTACTTC
J gene: TRBJ1-1; V gene: TRBV24-1; D gene: TRBD1; clone size: -; CDR3 protein: CATSEWDRDTEAFF; CDR3 DNA: TGTGCCACCAGTGAATGGGACAGGGACACTGAAGCTTTCTTT
J gene: TRBJ2-7; V gene: TRBV7-2; D gene: -; clone size: -; CDR3 protein: CASSSRDFSSYEQYF; CDR3 DNA: TGTGCCAGCAGCTCCAGGGACTTCAGCTCCTACGAGCAGTACTTC
J gene: TRBJ1-3; V gene: TRBV11-2; D gene: -; clone size: -; CDR3 protein: CASSLTRNTIYF; CDR3 DNA: TGTGCCAGCAGCTTAACTAGAAACACCATATATTTT
J gene: TRBJ2-3; V gene: TRBV18; D gene: -; clone size: -; CDR3 protein: CASSPLEGLRTDTQYF; CDR3 DNA: TGTGCCAGCTCACCACTAGAGGGTTTGAGGACAGATACGCAGTATTTT
J gene: TRBJ2-1; V gene: TRBV19; D gene: TRBD2; clone size: -; CDR3 protein: CASQTRTSGSGSYNEQFF; CDR3 DNA: TGTGCCAGTCAAACTCGGACTAGCGGGAGCGGCAGCTACAATGAGCAGTTCTTC
J gene: TRBJ2-6; V gene: TRBV29-1; D gene: -; clone size: -; CDR3 protein: CSVVQGSAGANVLTF; CDR3 DNA: TGCAGCGTTGTTCAAGGGTCGGCTGGGGCCAACGTCCTGACTTTC
J gene: TRBJ1-2; V gene: TRBV12-3/TRBV12-4; D gene: -; clone size: -; CDR3 protein: CASSLGDDRYGYTF; CDR3 DNA: TGTGCCAGCAGTTTGGGGGACGACCGCTATGGCTACACCTTC
J gene: TRBJ2-5; V gene: TRBV7-2; D gene: TRBD2; clone size: -; CDR3 protein: CASSPRLAGGRETQYF; CDR3 DNA: TGTGCCAGCAGCCCCCGACTAGCGGGGGGGCGAGAGACCCAGTACTTC
J gene: TRBJ2-2; V gene: TRBV5-1; D gene: -; clone size: -; CDR3 protein: CASSPSLAGELFF; CDR3 DNA: TGCGCCAGCAGCCCCTCCCTTGCCGGGGAGCTGTTTTTT